The 6 T cell receptor beta chains in this list originate from one sample, sequenced in a study of vaccination and CD4 T cells after COVID-19. Sequence data for DNA of cultured CD4+ T cells were generated by the Oncomine TCR Beta short-read assay. In TCRdb, the PCR reads were re-called with MiXCR into one record per CDR3 protein. Of about 5,500 distinct CDR3 sequences in the sample, around 50% were seen once. These receptors have no known antigen. The treatment: approximately 9-day PBMC culture with coronavirus spike peptide pools or control peptides (ViraFEST assay). Input material: CD4+ T cells from blood, cultured in vitro. The receptor source for this set is a human donor who had recovered from COVID-19.

The gene calls are TRBV6-1 and TRBJ1-1, with 8 nucleotides matching TRBD1. Germline V gene sequence: CDR1 MNHNS, CDR2 SASEGT. CDR3 length: 15 amino acids. With 6 bases clipped from V and 10 bases from J, the junction kept 16 bases outside the gene matches. In DNA form, the CDR3 reads TGTGCCAGCAGCCTTAAACCCGGACAGGGTCTTAGAGCTTTCTTT. Amino acids: CASSLKPGQGLRAFF.

The chain combines TRBV27 with TRBJ2-2; maybe TRBD2 (5 bases). V was shortened by 5 bases and J by 5 bases, with 15 bases between the two germline ends. Germline assignment: CDR1 MNHEY and CDR2 SMNVEV (reference sequence). The CDR3 is made up of 15 amino acids. The DNA of the CDR3 is TGTGCCAGCAGTACCCGGATACGAGGGACCGGGGAGCTGTTTTTT. Protein product: CASSTRIRGTGELFF.

This clonotype came up once. V usage is TRBV6-1 and J usage is TRBJ1-1; D is perhaps TRBD1 (5 bases). Germline-derived CDR1 and CDR2 are MNHNS and SASEGT. There are 16 residues in the CDR3. Trimming pared 6 bases from V and 0 bases from J, leaving 17 bases between. CDR3 amino acids: CASRHARTGLNTEAFF. In DNA form, the CDR3 reads TGTGCCAGCAGACACGCCCGCACGGGACTGAACACTGAAGCTTTCTTT.

The genes are TRBV15 and TRBJ2-5; D is possibly TRBD2 (5 bases). The CDR3 sequence is 16 residues long. Germline values: CDR1 LNHNV, CDR2 YYDKDF (reference sequence). V lost 0 bases, J lost 5 bases, and 16 bases lay in between. CDR3 coding DNA: TGTGCCACCAGCAGAGATCGGATGGGGTCGGGGGAGACCCAGTACTTC. This translates into CATSRDRMGSGETQYF. The variable domain in full, completed from reference TRBV15 and TRBJ2-5, reads DAMVIQNPRYQVTQFGKPVTLSCSQTLNHNVMYWYQQKSSQAPKLLFHYYDKDFNNEADTPDNFQSRRPNTSFCFLDIRSPGLGDTAMYLCATSRDRMGSGETQYFGPGTRLLVL.

This clonotype was observed a few times. V usage is TRBV27 and J usage is TRBJ2-2; the D gene is possibly TRBD2 (6 bases). Trimming left V 6 bases short and J 2 bases short, with 16 bases between. The CDR3 is 16 amino acids. Germline CDR1 is MNHEY and CDR2 is SMNVEV (reference sequence). CDR3 sequence: CASRELGRGNTGELFF. For the CDR3, the DNA is TGTGCCAGCAGAGAACTAGGGCGGGGAAACACCGGGGAGCTGTTTTTT.

This clonotype came up a few times. V gene TRBV20-1 combines with J gene TRBJ2-7; D is undetermined. The CDR3 runs to 12 residues. The V and J ends lost 3 bases and 12 bases respectively, with 18 bases between them. CDR1 and CDR2 from the germline V gene are DFQATT and SNEGSKA (reference sequence). The CDR3 protein is CSARGQTEITYF. The CDR3 region has the DNA TGCAGTGCTAGGGGTCAGACTGAGATAACGTACTTC.